The 14 T cell receptor beta chains given below trace back to one sample, sequenced in a study of blood T cell repertoires in COVID-19 (dated by TCRdb to the early 2020s). Libraries were made using the immunoSEQ multiplex PCR assay. TCRdb's version of the immuneACCESS table is confined to in-frame rearrangements and falls short of the full clone set. An unresolved V gene accounts for under half of the shortfall where checked; the remainder is of unknown origin. This sample is represented by about 82,000 clones; around four fifths of them were singletons. Of the sample, roughly 18% is held by the ten largest clones. Source material: peripheral blood. The receptors stem from a man at least 80 years old with active or convalescent COVID-19.

V gene TRBV7-2 combines with J gene TRBJ2-5, with 7 bases lining up with TRBD1. CDR1 and CDR2 (germline): SGHTA, FQGNSA. CDR3 length equals 15 residues. Trimming removed 4 bases from V and 5 bases from J; junction bases left unmatched: 10. The CDR3 spells CASSSQGEIRETQYF. CDR3 DNA sequence: TGTGCCAGCAGCTCCCAGGGGGAGATTAGGGAGACCCAGTACTTC.

This clone was counted once. The J gene is TRBJ1-1, the V gene TRBV6-6; D is perhaps TRBD1 (6 bases). This CDR3 spans 16 amino acids. Germline lookup yields CDR1 MNHNY and CDR2 SVGAGI (reference sequence). V shed 6 bases and J shed 4 bases, with 21 bases lying between them. CDR3 coding DNA: TGTGCCAGCAGCCGATCCTCCGTGGGGGCTGGCACTGAAGCTTTCTTT. Translating gives CASSRSSVGAGTEAFF.

The gene calls are TRBV28 and TRBJ2-7, with 8 bases aligning to TRBD2. V trimming: 8 bases; J trimming: 1 base; junction bases outside the gene matches: 10. This CDR3 spans 15 amino acids. Germline CDR1 reads MDHEN; CDR2 reads SYDVKM. The CDR3 DNA reads as TGTGCCAGCTCTAGAAGCGGGAGTGGATCCTACGAGCAGTACGTC. Amino acids: CASSRSGSGSYEQYV.

The rearrangement joins TRBV7-9 to TRBJ2-2; 14 nucleotides agree with TRBD2. The CDR3 extends over 18 amino acids. The J segment lost 1 base and the V segment lost 5 bases, leaving 6 bases of the junction unmatched. Germline lookup yields CDR1 SEHNR and CDR2 FQNEAQ (reference sequence). The CDR3, as DNA: TGTGCCAGCAGCCAGGGACTAGCGGGAGTAAGGAACACCGGGGAGCTGTTTTTT. Residues: CASSQGLAGVRNTGELFF.

The chain uses TRBV14 and TRBJ2-2, with 10 positions matching TRBD1. Germline assignment: CDR1 SGHDN and CDR2 FVKESK. The CDR3 totals 13 residues. With V trimmed by 4 bases and J by 15 bases, 8 bases remained unmatched. The CDR3 DNA reads TGTGCCAGCAGCCGGGACAGGGGCCTCTTATTGTTTTTT. Translated, it gives CASSRDRGLLLFF.

The rearrangement joins TRBV5-1 to TRBJ2-3, with D possibly being TRBD2 (6 bases). V was pared by 1 base and J by 5 bases, with 11 bases between. The CDR3 runs to 14 residues. Per the germline V gene, CDR1 is SGHRS and CDR2 is YFSETQ. As DNA, the CDR3 is TGCGCCAGCAGCTTGTCCGGGGGAGTAGATACGCAGTATTTT. Its protein product is CASSLSGGVDTQYF.

The chain has TRBV6-1 and TRBJ2-2, with D possibly being TRBD1 (5 bases). The CDR3 is made up of 14 amino acids. CDR1 and CDR2 (germline): MNHNS, SASEGT. Trimming removed 1 base from V and 3 bases from J, with 6 bases in between. For the CDR3, the DNA is TGTGCCAGCAGTGAAGTAGGGGACACCGGGGAGCTGTTTTTT. Its protein product is CASSEVGDTGELFF.

The rearrangement links TRBV19 to TRBJ2-1; tentatively, D is TRBD2 (5 bases). The CDR3 consists of 14 residues. Per germline, CDR1 LNHDA and CDR2 SQIVND (reference sequence). V lost 3 bases, J lost 0 bases, and 6 bases lay in between. CDR3 sequence (DNA): TGTGCCAGTAGTATTGGGAGCTCCTACAATGAGCAGTTCTTC. It is translated as CASSIGSSYNEQFF. The variable domain in full, completed from reference TRBV19 and TRBJ2-1, reads DGGITQSPKYLFRKEGQNVTLSCEQNLNHDAMYWYRQDPGQGLRLIYYSQIVNDFQKGDIAEGYSVSREKKESFPLTVTSAQKNPTAFYLCASSIGSSYNEQFFGPGTRLTVL.

The rearrangement links TRBV6-5 to TRBJ1-6; 8 positions match TRBD1. V lost 6 bases to trimming and J lost 10 bases; unmatched junction nucleotides: 8. In germline, CDR1 is MNHEY, CDR2 SVGAGI. The CDR3 totals 14 residues. The CDR3 sequence: CASSAADRESPLHF. CDR3 DNA sequence: TGTGCCAGCAGCGCTGCGGACAGGGAATCACCCCTCCACTTT.

The chain employs TRBV7-6 and TRBJ2-3; 10 nucleotides agree with TRBD2. The CDR3 covers 16 residues. Trimming at V came to 1 base and at J to 4 bases, leaving 5 bases not matched to a gene. Germline-derived CDR1 and CDR2 are SGHVS and FNYEAQ. The CDR3 here is CASSLGVAGGSDTQYF. The DNA of the CDR3 is TGTGCCAGCAGCTTAGGGGTAGCGGGAGGATCAGATACGCAGTATTTT. Complete variable domain (other parts from reference TRBV7-6 and TRBJ2-3): GAGVSQSPRYKVTKRGQDVALRCDPISGHVSLYWYRQALGQGPEFLTYFNYEAQQDKSGLPNDRFSAERPEGSISTLTIQRTEQRDSAMYRCASSLGVAGGSDTQYFGPGTRLTVL.

The V gene is TRBV1, the J gene TRBJ2-3; the DNA was not used to check the table's D call, TRBD2. TRBV1 is a pseudogene segment. The CDR3 runs 17 residues. Written as DNA, the CDR3 is TGCACCAGCAGCCGGAACGGGGGGCGTTTTAGCACAGATACGCAGTATTTT. Protein product: CTSSRNGGRFSTDTQYF.

This clone has a single count. V gene TRBV7-2 combines with J gene TRBJ1-5, with D maybe TRBD1 (6 bases). Trimming removed 4 bases at V and 7 bases at J, with 11 bases between. This CDR3 contains 13 residues. The germline V gene encodes CDR1 SGHTA and CDR2 FQGNSA. The CDR3 DNA is TGTGCCAGCAGCTCAGGGGCATGGCAGCCCCAGCATTTT. This encodes CASSSGAWQPQHF.

The J gene is TRBJ2-5, the V gene TRBV20-1; D unresolved. CDR3 size: 11 residues. Trimming left V 5 bases short and J 2 bases short, with 6 bases between. Germline CDR1 reads DFQATT; CDR2 reads SNEGSKA (reference sequence). This CDR3 reads CSAGLQETQYF. The CDR3 DNA is TGCAGTGCTGGGCTTCAAGAGACCCAGTACTTC.

The CDR3 coding sequence is TGTGCCAGCACCCCCGGGGTCCAGTGGGGCTACACCTTC. This codes for CASTPGVQWGYTF. V and J are TRBV27 and TRBJ1-2; D is unclear. Trimming removed 7 bases at V and 8 bases at J, with 17 bases between. The CDR3 spans 13 residues. Per the germline V gene, CDR1 is MNHEY and CDR2 is SMNVEV (reference sequence).